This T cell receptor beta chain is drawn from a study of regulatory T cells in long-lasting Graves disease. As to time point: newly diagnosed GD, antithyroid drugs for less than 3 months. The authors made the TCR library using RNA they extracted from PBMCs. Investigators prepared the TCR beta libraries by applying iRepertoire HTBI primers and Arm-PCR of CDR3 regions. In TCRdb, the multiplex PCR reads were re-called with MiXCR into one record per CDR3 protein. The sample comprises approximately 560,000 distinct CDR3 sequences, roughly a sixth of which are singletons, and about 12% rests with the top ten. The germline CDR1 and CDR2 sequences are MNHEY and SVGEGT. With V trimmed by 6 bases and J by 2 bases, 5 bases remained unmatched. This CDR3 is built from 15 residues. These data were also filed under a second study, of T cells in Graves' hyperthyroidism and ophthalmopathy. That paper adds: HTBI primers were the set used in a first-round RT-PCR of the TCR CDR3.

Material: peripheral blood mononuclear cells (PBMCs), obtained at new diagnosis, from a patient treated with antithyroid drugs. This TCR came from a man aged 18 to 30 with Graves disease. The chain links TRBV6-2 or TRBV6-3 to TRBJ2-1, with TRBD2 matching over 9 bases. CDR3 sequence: CASSGIAGAYNEQFF. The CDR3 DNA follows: TGTGCCAGCAGCGGGATAGCGGGGGCCTACAATGAGCAGTTCTTC.